A selection of T cell receptor beta chains follows, all from one sample in a study of T-cell reconstitution after alpha-beta-depleted transplantation in children. Each CDR3 protein gets one entry after TCRdb re-called the PCR reads with MiXCR. Among roughly 790,000 distinct CDR3 sequences listed, 16% were seen once. The starting material was PBMCs, mostly from graft donor cells, obtained 360 days after TCRalphabeta/CD19-depleted stem cell transplant. These receptors were collected from a male patient younger than 18 who had a stem cell transplant for acute lymphoblastic leukemia, so the T cells may come from the graft donor. Both conserved end residues are part of each CDR3. Each record gives: clone size, D gene, V gene, J gene, CDR3 DNA, CDR3 protein. A D gene is named only where the DNA matches it firmly. For some rows the clone size is stated as once, few or many, or as a class when expanded; others skip it.

few,NA,TRBV29-1,TRBJ2-7,TGCAGCGTTGAAGATCGGGTCGTCGCCGAGCAGTACTTC,CSVEDRVVAEQYF
few,NA,TRBV29-1,TRBJ2-7,TGCAGCGTTGTCAACGGTCCAGCCTACGAGCAGTACTTC,CSVVNGPAYEQYF
few,NA,TRBV4-2,TRBJ2-2,TGTGCCAGCAGCCCCACCCCGGACAGACTTTTGAACACCGGGGAGCTGTTTTTT,CASSPTPDRLLNTGELFF
many,NA,TRBV12-3/TRBV12-4,TRBJ2-5,TGTGCCAGCAGGAGACAGATGTACCAAGAGACCCAGTACTTC,CASRRQMYQETQYF
many,TRBD1,TRBV10-3,TRBJ2-7,TGTGCCATCAGTGATAGGGACAGGGGTTCCGACGAGCAGTACTTC,CAISDRDRGSDEQYF
NA,TRBD1,TRBV5-1,TRBJ1-4,TGCGCCAGTACGACAGGGGGCAGCGAAAAACTGTTTTTT,CASTTGGSEKLFF
many,TRBD2,TRBV5-1,TRBJ2-3,TGCGCCAGCGCCGCGAGGGGAGGGCCGAATACGCAGTATTTT,CASAARGGPNTQYF
few,TRBD1,TRBV13,TRBJ2-7,TGTGCCAGCAGCGCCGCGGACAGGGGGCCTCGGGAGCAGTACTTC,CASSAADRGPREQYF
NA,NA,TRBV4-1,TRBJ2-4,TGCGCCAGCAGTTCCCAACAGGGACCTCTAGCCAAAAACATTCAGTACTTC,CASSSQQGPLAKNIQYF
NA,NA,TRBV5-1,TRBJ2-5,TGCGCCAGCAGCTTGGTCCTGAAGACGGGGGAGACCCAGTACTTC,CASSLVLKTGETQYF
NA,TRBD2,TRBV5-1,TRBJ2-1,TGCGCCAGCAGCTTGGAGGGGGTTATAGCGGGAAAGTACAATGAGCAGTTCTTC,CASSLEGVIAGKYNEQFF
many,NA,TRBV29-1,TRBJ2-7,TGCAGCGTTGACGGGGCTAGCGCCTACGAGCAGTACTTC,CSVDGASAYEQYF
few,NA,TRBV7-9,TRBJ2-3,TGTGCCAGCTCAAATACCCCCCGCAGGGGCGTCGCAGATACGCAGTATTTT,CASSNTPRRGVADTQYF
NA,NA,TRBV20-1,TRBJ1-2,TGCAGTGCTAGAGAATTAGAGTTTCGGGACTATGGCTACACCTTC,CSARELEFRDYGYTF
NA,TRBD2,TRBV4-1,TRBJ2-7,TGCGCCAGCAGCCAATATACAGTGATCCTTAGCGGGACGACCTACGAGCAGTACTTC,CASSQYTVILSGTTYEQYF
NA,NA,TRBV24-1,TRBJ1-2,TGTGCCACCAGTTCCGGGACAAGCTATGGCTACACCTTC,CATSSGTSYGYTF
NA,NA,TRBV11-2,TRBJ1-5,TGTGCCAGCAGCCGTATACAGGGTTCCAATCAGCCCCAGCATTTT,CASSRIQGSNQPQHF
NA,NA,TRBV3-1,TRBJ1-6,TGTGCCAGCAGCCAAGATAAAGGAACAGGGAGTTTTAATTCACCCCTCCACTTT,CASSQDKGTGSFNSPLHF
few,NA,TRBV12-3/TRBV12-4,TRBJ2-3,TGTGCCAGCAGTTTGTGGGGACACACAGATACGCAGTATTTT,CASSLWGHTDTQYF
NA,TRBD1,TRBV2,TRBJ2-6,TGTGCCTTCAGTTGGGGGACAGGGTGGTCTGGGGCCAACGTCCTGACTTTC,CAFSWGTGWSGANVLTF
many,NA,TRBV4-1,TRBJ2-3,TGCGCCAGCAGCCAAGTCGGGGTTGGGACAGATACGCAGTATTTT,CASSQVGVGTDTQYF
few,TRBD1,TRBV5-1,TRBJ2-6,TGCGCCAGCAGCTCTACAGGGGCGGTGTCTGGGGCCAACGTCCTGACTTTC,CASSSTGAVSGANVLTF
NA,NA,TRBV5-1,TRBJ2-1,TGCGCCAGCAGCTTGCGAGGGGTTACCTACAATGAGCAGTTCTTC,CASSLRGVTYNEQFF
NA,NA,TRBV11-2,TRBJ2-7,TGTGCCAGCAGCGTTTGGGGCTCCTCGGGTGTGGAGCAGTACTTC,CASSVWGSSGVEQYF
few,NA,TRBV10-1,TRBJ2-7,TGCGCCAGCAGTGAGTCTGGGACAAGTGTATACGAGCAGTACTTC,CASSESGTSVYEQYF
NA,NA,TRBV12-3/TRBV12-4,TRBJ2-1,TGTGCCAGCAGTTTAGGGTTTGGGTTGAGCTCCTACAATGAGCAGTTCTTC,CASSLGFGLSSYNEQFF
few,TRBD2,TRBV20-1,TRBJ2-5,TGCAGTGCTAGATCGGGACTAGAGTGGGCGAGGGAGACCCAGTACTTC,CSARSGLEWARETQYF